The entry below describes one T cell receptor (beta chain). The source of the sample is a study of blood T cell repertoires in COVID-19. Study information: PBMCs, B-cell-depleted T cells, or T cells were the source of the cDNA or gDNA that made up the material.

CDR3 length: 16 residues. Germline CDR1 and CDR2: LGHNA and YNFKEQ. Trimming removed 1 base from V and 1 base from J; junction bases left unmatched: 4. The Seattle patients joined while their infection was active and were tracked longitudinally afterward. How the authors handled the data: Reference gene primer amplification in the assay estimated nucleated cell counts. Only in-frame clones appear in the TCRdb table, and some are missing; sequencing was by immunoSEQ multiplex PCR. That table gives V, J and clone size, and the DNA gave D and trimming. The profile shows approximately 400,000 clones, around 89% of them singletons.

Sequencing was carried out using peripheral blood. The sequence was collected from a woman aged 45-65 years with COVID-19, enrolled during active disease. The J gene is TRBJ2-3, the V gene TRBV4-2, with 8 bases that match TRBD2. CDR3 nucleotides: TGTGCCAGCAGCCAAGTAGGACTAGCTGGCACAGATACGCAGTATTTT. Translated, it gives CASSQVGLAGTDTQYF.